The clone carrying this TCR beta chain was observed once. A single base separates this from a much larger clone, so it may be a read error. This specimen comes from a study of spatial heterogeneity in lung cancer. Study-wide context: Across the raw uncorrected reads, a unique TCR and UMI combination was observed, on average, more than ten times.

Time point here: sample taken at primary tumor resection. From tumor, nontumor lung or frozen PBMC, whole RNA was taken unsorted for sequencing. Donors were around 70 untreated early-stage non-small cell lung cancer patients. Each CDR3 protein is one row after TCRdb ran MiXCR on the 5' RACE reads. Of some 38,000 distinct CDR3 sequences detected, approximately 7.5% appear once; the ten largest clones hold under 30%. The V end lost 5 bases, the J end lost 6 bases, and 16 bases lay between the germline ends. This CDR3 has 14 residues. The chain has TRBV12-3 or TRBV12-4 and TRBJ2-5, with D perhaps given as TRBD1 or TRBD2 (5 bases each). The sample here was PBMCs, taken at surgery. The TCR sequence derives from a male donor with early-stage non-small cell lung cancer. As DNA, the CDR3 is TGTGCCAGCAGTCGATGGGACGGGGTGAAGACCCAGTACTTC. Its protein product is CASSRWDGVKTQYF.